This is a list of T cell receptor beta chains from one sample in a study of blood T cells in healthy people across ages. TCRdb itself ran the 5' RACE reads through MiXCR, one entry per CDR3 protein. The repertoire has some 930,000 distinct CDR3 sequences, approximately 32% of them found once; the top ten carry roughly a tenth. This same sample was also part of a study on T cells of mothers and their children.

Sequencing was performed on blood. All receptors derive from a woman aged 40 to 50 in good health. CDR3s include the opening cysteine and the closing phenylalanine or tryptophan. A D gene is named only where the DNA matches it firmly. The size of a clone is reported for some rows only, either as once, few or many, or as a class for expanded clones.

.	TRBV6-6	TRBJ2-7	.	TGTGCCAGCAGTAGTTCGACAGCCAGCTACGAGCAGTACTTC	CASSSSTASYEQYF
.	TRBV6-6	TRBJ1-3	.	TGTGCCAGCAGTCTACAGGGTACTGGAAACACCATATATTTT	CASSLQGTGNTIYF
TRBD1	TRBV20-1	TRBJ2-5	.	TGCAGTGCTGGGCCCGTGGACAGGGGACAAGAGACCCAGTACTTC	CSAGPVDRGQETQYF
.	TRBV5-8	TRBJ1-2	many	TGTGCCAGCAGCTTGATGGGGGGAGGCTACACCTTC	CASSLMGGGYTF
.	TRBV19	TRBJ1-5	.	TGTGCCAGTAGTCTCGACGGGACAAATAATCAGCCCCAGCATTTT	CASSLDGTNNQPQHF
TRBD2	TRBV3-1	TRBJ2-1	few	TGTGCCAGCAGCCAAGATGCCGGGGGGGGCCGGAATGAGCGGTTCTTC	CASSQDAGGGRNERFF
TRBD1	TRBV12-5	TRBJ2-7	.	TGTGCTAGTGGTTTTTCACCCTGGGACAGTAAGATCTACGAGCAGTACTTC	CASGFSPWDSKIYEQYF
.	TRBV6-1	TRBJ2-7	.	TGCGCCAACAGTGAAGCATCATCTGGGGGCTACGAGCAGTACTTC	CANSEASSGGYEQYF
TRBD2	TRBV29-1	TRBJ2-7	many	TGCAGCGCGGGCGGGGGGAGCTCCTACGAGCAGTACTTC	CSAGGGSSYEQYF
TRBD2	TRBV20-1	TRBJ2-7	.	TGCAGTGCTAAAGGCGTGGGACTAGCCGCCTCCTACGAGCAGTACTTC	CSAKGVGLAASYEQYF
.	TRBV6-2/TRBV6-3	TRBJ1-1	few	TGTGCCAGCAGTACCGTGGGCACTGAAGCTTTCTTT	CASSTVGTEAFF
.	TRBV7-2	TRBJ1-5	.	TGTGCCAGCAGCCAACGGGGCCGCAGCAATCAGCCCCAGCATTTT	CASSQRGRSNQPQHF
TRBD1	TRBV2	TRBJ1-6	.	TGTGCCAGCAAATCTGGGGGACAGGGAAATTCACCCCTCCACTTT	CASKSGGQGNSPLHF
TRBD2	TRBV4-2	TRBJ2-7	many	TGTGCCAGCAGCCAGGGACTAGCGGGGGGGCTCGACGAGCAGTACTTC	CASSQGLAGGLDEQYF
TRBD2	TRBV20-1	TRBJ2-3	few	TGCAGCGCTTCACTCGGACTAGCGGGGGTTCAGGGTACGCAGTATTTT	CSASLGLAGVQGTQYF
TRBD1	TRBV18	TRBJ2-5	.	TGTGCCAGCTCCTTTGAACAGGGGTCGGGAGAGACCCAGTACTTC	CASSFEQGSGETQYF
.	TRBV28	TRBJ2-7	.	TGTGCCAGCAGTGGATTAGAGACAGGTTCTTACGAGCAGTACTTC	CASSGLETGSYEQYF
TRBD1	TRBV20-1	TRBJ1-1	many	TGCAGTGCGCGCGGGACAGCATATGAAGCTTTCTTT	CSARGTAYEAFF
TRBD1	TRBV6-5	TRBJ1-1	few	TGTGCCAGCAGGGGACAGGCCGCCACTGAAGCTTTCTTT	CASRGQAATEAFF
.	TRBV28	TRBJ1-5	.	TGTGCCAGCAGGGACCCCGGGAGGGGTGTAGGACAGCCCCAGCATTTT	CASRDPGRGVGQPQHF
TRBD1	TRBV7-8	TRBJ2-7	few	TGTGCCAGTAGCTTAGCAACAGGGGGGCCCTCCTACGAGCAGTACTTC	CASSLATGGPSYEQYF
.	TRBV12-3/TRBV12-4	TRBJ1-2	.	TGTGCCAGCAGTCGAACCGCGGTCCTAACTAACTATGGCTACACCTTC	CASSRTAVLTNYGYTF
.	TRBV29-1	TRBJ2-1	.	TGCAGCGTTCGACTAGGGTCCTACGAGCAGTTCTTC	CSVRLGSYEQFF
TRBD2	TRBV20-1	TRBJ2-1	.	TGCAGTGCACCACCCGGACTAGCGGGGGGGCCTCGGTATAATGAGCAGTTCTTC	CSAPPGLAGGPRYNEQFF